Below, one TCR beta chain is given with its context. The junction and the germline gene differ at one end; a read error may be behind it. These data originate in a study of pediatric ulcerative colitis. Sequencing was performed with immunoSEQ multiplex PCR; in TCRdb, only in-frame clones are kept and a portion is missing. The profile shows fewer than 25,000 clones, over 60% of them singletons. CDR3 length equals 14 residues. In germline, CDR1 is SSHAT, CDR2 FNYEAQ (reference sequence). Rectal tissue came from one to two pinch biopsies taken at colonoscopy. The source of this sequence is a boy younger than 18 with severe ulcerative colitis. The chain employs TRBV7-7 and TRBJ2-1, with 7 bases identical to TRBD1. Sequences were obtained from gut tissue. As DNA, the CDR3 is TGTGCTAGCAGCCTCTCCGACAGGGACAATGAGCAGTTCTTC. This codes for CASSLSDRDNEQFF.